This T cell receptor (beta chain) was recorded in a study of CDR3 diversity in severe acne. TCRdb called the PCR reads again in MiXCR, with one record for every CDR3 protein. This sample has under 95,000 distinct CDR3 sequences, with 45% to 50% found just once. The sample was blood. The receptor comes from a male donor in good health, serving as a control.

In DNA form, the CDR3 reads TGTGCCAGCAGCCACCGGATCAGGGGAGAGAACACCGGGGAGCTGTTTTTT. Amino acids: CASSHRIRGENTGELFF. J is TRBJ2-2 and V is TRBV5-5; the D gene is possibly TRBD1 (6 bases). This CDR3 region has 17 residues. The germline V gene has CDR1 SGHKS and CDR2 YYEKEE (reference sequence). Trimming took 4 bases from V and 1 from J, leaving 17 bases between them.